This T cell receptor (beta chain) was sequenced for a study of blood T cell repertoires in COVID-19. Across the study: From the United States, Italy and Spain came samples of acute and convalescent COVID-19.

Participants, about 18 to 100 years old, spanned about two dozen US areas. Participants reported their clinical history, and cohort assignment relied on those reports. In the original processing: The assay estimated nucleated cells by amplifying reference gene primers. The assay was immunoSEQ multiplex PCR, and TCRdb's table has in-frame clones only and misses some. That table gives V, J and clone size, and the DNA gave D and trimming. The data show about 210,000 clones, 86% seen once. V lost 6 bases, J lost 7 bases, and 8 bases stayed unmatched. CDR3 length: 15 residues. Germline V gene lookup returns CDR1 SGHAT and CDR2 FQNNGV.

This rearrangement joins TRBV11-2 to TRBJ1-4; 10 bases agree with TRBD1. Input material: PBMCs or T cells enriched from blood (not recorded which). The TCR comes from a woman aged 35 to 49 with acute COVID-19. This chain's CDR3 is CASSLDRGRSEKLFF. The CDR3 nucleotides read TGTGCCAGCAGTCTAGACAGGGGGCGCAGTGAAAAACTGTTTTTT.